This entry lists 16 T cell receptor beta chains sequenced from one sample in a study of CD8 T cells in Susac syndrome. The authors reverse transcribed roughly 0.5 to 1 ug RNA with random hexamers. MiXCR was run by TCRdb on the immunoSEQ multiplex PCR reads, yielding one entry per CDR3 protein. Of hundreds of thousands of distinct CDR3 sequences listed, more than 80% are singletons. Source material: CD8+ T cells from PBMCs. The source of these receptors is a human donor with multiple sclerosis.

J is TRBJ1-1 and V is TRBV5-4; the D gene is possibly TRBD1 (6 bases). V lost 3 bases and J lost 1, with 19 bases in between. The CDR3 is 17 residues long. Per germline, CDR1 SGHNT and CDR2 YYREEE (reference sequence). As DNA, the CDR3 is TGTGCCAGCAGCTCCACAGACCTCGGACAGACGAACACTGAAGCTTTCTTT. This encodes CASSSTDLGQTNTEAFF.

The genes are TRBV20-1 and TRBJ2-7; D remains unclear. V was pared by 0 bases and J by 2 bases, with 14 bases between. The CDR3 runs to 15 residues. Germline CDR1 and CDR2: DFQATT and SNEGSKA (reference sequence). In DNA form, the CDR3 reads TGCAGTGCTAGAGATTACCAGGACGCAACCTACGAGCAGTACTTC. It is translated as CSARDYQDATYEQYF.

The chain is built from TRBV6-4 and TRBJ2-7, with D perhaps matching TRBD1 or TRBD2 (5 bases each). The CDR3 extends over 15 amino acids. V lost 6 bases and J 2 bases, leaving 17 bases between the germline ends. Germline V gives CDR1 MRHNA, CDR2 SNTAGT. The CDR3 loop reads CASSPMGDGTYEQYF. The CDR3 DNA is TGTGCCAGCAGCCCCATGGGGGACGGGACCTACGAGCAGTACTTC.

J is TRBJ2-2 and V is TRBV11-2, with 14 bases lining up with TRBD2. The CDR3 has 19 amino acids. The germline CDR1 and CDR2 sequences are SGHAT and FQNNGV. V lost 5 bases to trimming and J lost 3 bases; unmatched junction nucleotides: 11. CDR3 in amino acids: CASSPETSGGVEDTGELFF. The CDR3 DNA follows: TGTGCCAGCAGCCCCGAGACTAGCGGGGGGGTTGAGGACACCGGGGAGCTGTTTTTT.

This clonotype was counted a few times. This rearrangement joins TRBV11-1 to TRBJ2-5; no clear D. Germline lookup yields CDR1 SGHAT and CDR2 FQDESV (reference sequence). The CDR3 is 13 residues long. V was pared by 4 bases and J by 2 bases, with 8 bases between. This CDR3 reads CASSSGIQETQYF. CDR3 DNA: TGTGCCAGCAGCTCTGGCATTCAAGAGACCCAGTACTTC. Combining the CDR3 with reference TRBV11-1 and TRBJ2-5 gives the whole variable domain EAEVAQSPRYKITEKSQAVAFWCDPISGHATLYWYRQILGQGPELLVQFQDESVVDDSQLPKDRFSAERLKGVDSTLKIQPAELGDSAMYLCASSSGIQETQYFGPGTRLLVL.

The chain combines TRBV18 with TRBJ2-5; D might be TRBD2 (5 bases). Looked up from germline, CDR1 is KGHSH and CDR2 is LQKENI. The CDR3 is 14 amino acids. V was shortened by 0 bases and J by 6 bases, with 11 bases between the two germline ends. This CDR3 reads CASSPPTGSQTQYF. In DNA form, the CDR3 reads TGTGCCAGCTCACCACCGACGGGATCGCAGACCCAGTACTTC. The full variable domain, completed using reference TRBV18 and TRBJ2-5, is NAGVMQNPRHLVRRRGQEARLRCSPMKGHSHVYWYRQLPEEGLKFMVYLQKENIIDESGMPKERFSAEFPKEGPSILRIQQVVRGDSAAYFCASSPPTGSQTQYFGPGTRLLVL.

In this sample, this clonotype turned up a few times. The gene calls are TRBV28 and TRBJ2-7; D is possibly TRBD1 or TRBD2 (5 bases each). The CDR3 is 12 amino acids. Germline lookup yields CDR1 MDHEN and CDR2 SYDVKM. V lost 6 bases, J lost 6 bases, and 12 bases lay in between. The CDR3 DNA sequence: TGTGCCAGCAGCTTGTCAGGGAGCGAGCAGTACTTC. It specifies CASSLSGSEQYF.

This chain joins TRBV28 and TRBJ2-5; D remains unclear. This CDR3 spans 14 amino acids. Germline V gives CDR1 MDHEN, CDR2 SYDVKM. The V end lost 4 bases, the J end lost 4 bases, and 13 bases lay between the germline ends. The CDR3 region has the DNA TGTGCCAGCAGTTCCGCCGTGGGTGGAGAGACCCAGTACTTC. Encoded protein: CASSSAVGGETQYF.

The gene calls are TRBV9 and TRBJ2-1; 8 nucleotides agree with TRBD2. The V gene end was trimmed by 3 bases and the J gene end by 8 bases; junction bases not matched to a gene: 10. The germline CDR1 and CDR2 sequences are SGDLS and YYNGEE. CDR3 length equals 15 residues. The CDR3 DNA is TGTGCCAGCAGCGCAGGGACTAGTCTTATGGATGAGCAGTTCTTC. This encodes CASSAGTSLMDEQFF.

The rearrangement joins TRBV2 to TRBJ2-7; no reliable D call. V was shortened by 2 bases and J by 3 bases, with 14 bases between the two germline ends. There are 15 residues in the CDR3. Germline V CDR1 and CDR2: SNHLY, FYNNEI. The CDR3 spells CASSESLDPFYEQYF. Here the CDR3 DNA reads TGTGCCAGCAGTGAATCCCTGGACCCATTCTACGAGCAGTACTTC.

The chain joins TRBV6-5 to TRBJ1-1, with D maybe TRBD1 (5 bases). Trimming pared 10 bases from V and 2 bases from J, leaving 14 bases between. CDR3 length: 13 amino acids. Germline V gene sequence: CDR1 MNHEY, CDR2 SVGAGI. This CDR3 reads CATCLTVNTEAFF. DNA for the CDR3: TGTGCCACCTGTCTGACAGTCAACACTGAAGCTTTCTTT.

The chain recombines TRBV28 with TRBJ2-7; no definite D call. The V end lost 3 bases, the J end lost 3 bases, and 12 bases lay between the germline ends. The CDR3 is made up of 14 amino acids. From germline, CDR1 is MDHEN and CDR2 SYDVKM. CDR3 in DNA: TGTGCCAGCAGTTTGCTCCAGAACCTCTACGAGCAGTACTTC. Residues: CASSLLQNLYEQYF.

This rearrangement joins TRBV30 to TRBJ2-7; TRBD2 matches 7 bases. CDR3 length: 13 amino acids. Germline V gives CDR1 GTSNPN, CDR2 SVGIG (reference sequence). Trimming removed 5 bases from V and 5 bases from J; junction bases left unmatched: 9. This chain's CDR3 is CAWGLGAGNEQYF. The CDR3 bases are TGTGCCTGGGGGCTTGGAGCGGGAAACGAGCAGTACTTC.

This clonotype was seen more than once but under ten times. This chain uses TRBV6-1 with TRBJ2-7, with 11 nucleotides matching TRBD1. The CDR3 consists of 15 residues. Germline CDR1 is MNHNS and CDR2 is SASEGT. V gave up 2 bases and J gave up 3 bases; unmatched junction bases: 3. The CDR3 sequence: CASSESGTGGYEQYF. CDR3 DNA sequence: TGTGCCAGCAGTGAAAGCGGGACAGGGGGCTACGAGCAGTACTTC.

The genes are TRBV5-4 and TRBJ1-1; D gene ambiguous. V was trimmed by 7 bases and J by 1 base, leaving 14 bases between them. CDR1 and CDR2 from the germline V gene are SGHNT and YYREEE (reference sequence). This CDR3 has 14 amino acids. The CDR3 spells CASGFLTANTEAFF. CDR3 bases: TGTGCCAGCGGGTTTTTGACGGCGAACACTGAAGCTTTCTTT.

The rearrangement uses TRBV11-3 and TRBJ2-1; 7 bases are shared with TRBD1. There are 14 residues in the CDR3. V gave up 4 bases and J gave up 8 bases; unmatched junction bases: 8. Germline CDR1 SGHNT, CDR2 YENEEA. CDR3 amino acids: CASSSRTGGHEQFF. The CDR3 DNA reads as TGTGCCAGCAGCTCTCGGACAGGAGGACATGAGCAGTTCTTC.